This T cell receptor (beta chain) was observed in a study of T cell responses to AZD1222 COVID-19 vaccine (dated by TCRdb to the early 2020s). About the investigation overall: TCR sequencing covered fewer than 250 trial participants: 207 given two doses of AZD1222 and 26 given two doses of MenACWY control vaccine. Enrollment into the trials was organized by age into subgroups of 18-55, 56-69 and 70-plus years, and those subgroups contained 148, 28 and 57 TCR-sequenced participants, respectively.

The CDR3 regions of human TCRbeta chains were subjected to immunosequencing. For the original study's pipeline: TCRs in the repertoires were matched against a reference library of SARS-CoV-2-specific TCRs that had been generated with the MIRA antigen-specificity platform. Breadth meant the fraction of unique TCRs that were SARS-CoV-2-associated, whereas depth meant the fraction of total T cells that were SARS-CoV-2-associated. Using the MIRA data, every spike-specific TCR was mapped to the spike region that the TCR reacted to and assigned to either a CD4 or a CD8 class. Log10-transformed breadth and depth values were compared by one-way ANOVA with Sidak's multiple comparisons tests. TCRdb holds this immuneACCESS table with in-frame rearrangements only. Some clones are missing; in checked studies, unresolved V genes explain under half, and the rest has no known cause. V and J calls plus clone size are reproduced from that table; the DNA served to infer D and trimming. Across this sample there are over 130,000 clones, with around 91% seen only once. The ten largest clones capture about a tenth of the sample.

The paper's findings and limits, for the study overall: Reportedly, close to half of the unique spike-specific TCRs recognized epitopes lying outside the regions that are mutated in the B.1.351 and B.1.1.7 variants. Participants were mostly white British, with more females than males. The authors suggested clonal diversity may have been underestimated. Conclusions about previously exposed vaccinees were limited because only six AZD1222 recipients were SARS-CoV-2 seropositive at baseline. After two AZD1222 doses, spike-specific TCR breadth and depth were significantly higher than at day 0 and than in MenACWY recipients. In the small 56-69-year group, the increase in depth fell short of significance, most likely because of low power. Because no samples from the day 14 peak response were available, repertoires could be characterized only after the peak T cell response. The whole spike protein was spanned by vaccine-associated CD4 TCRs, and dominant responses were seen in regions 160-218 and 743-854.

Points on this clone: It has no known antigen specificity. No much larger clonotype is one base removed from it; base qualities were not supplied.

The time point label on this specimen signifies: about 28 days (+/-7) after the second vaccine dose. Because spike-specific TCR depth and breadth did not differ between the two schedules, AZD1222 recipients who got a second dose at roughly 4 weeks were pooled with those who got a second dose at roughly 12 weeks. The vaccinee samples were drawn from two UK trials, COV001 and COV002, one of which was a single-blind randomized controlled phase 2/3 trial testing AZD1222 (ChAdOx1 nCoV-19) in healthy adults. Trial participant PBMC samples were collected at day 0 and day 28 after the second dose for TCRbeta chain sequencing. Including the terminal cysteine and phenylalanine, the CDR3 comprises 14 residues. Only the CDR3 part of the read is kept: 42 bases, read in frame from the first base. Looking up the germline V gene yields CDR1 SGHTA and CDR2 FQGNSA. The trim is 3 bases for V and 5 bases for J, with a gap of 13 bases between the germline ends.

The V gene is TRBV7-2 and the J gene is TRBJ1-1; too little of a D gene remains to name it. The receptor's source is an adult who received the AZD1222 COVID-19 vaccine. Source: peripheral blood, taken 28 days after the second AZD1222 dose. The nucleotide sequence reads TGTGCCAGCAGCTTGGGAGCTATGCGAACTGAAGCTTTCTTT. This yields the protein CASSLGAMRTEAFF.